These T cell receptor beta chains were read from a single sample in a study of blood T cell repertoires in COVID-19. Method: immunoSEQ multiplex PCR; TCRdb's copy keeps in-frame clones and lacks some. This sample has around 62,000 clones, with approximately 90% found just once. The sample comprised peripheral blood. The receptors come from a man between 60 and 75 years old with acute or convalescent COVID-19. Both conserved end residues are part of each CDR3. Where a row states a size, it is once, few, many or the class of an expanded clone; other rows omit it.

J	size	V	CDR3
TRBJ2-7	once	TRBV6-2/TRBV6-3	CASSDDRDRERYEQYF
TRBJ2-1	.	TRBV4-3	CASSQSTSGSSYSYNEQFF
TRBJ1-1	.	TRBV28	CASRTPGQGATEAFF
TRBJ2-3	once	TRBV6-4	CASSKGTSWPSTDTQYF
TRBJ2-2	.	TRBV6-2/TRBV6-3	CASSIQRTGELFF
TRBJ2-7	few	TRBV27	CASSPGGEMHEQYF
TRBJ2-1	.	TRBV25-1	CASTGTGAGLSEQFF
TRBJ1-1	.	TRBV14	CASSQVFEAEAFF
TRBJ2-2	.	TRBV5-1	CASSLKDRSANTGELFF
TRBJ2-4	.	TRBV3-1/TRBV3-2	CASSPSVFKNIQYF
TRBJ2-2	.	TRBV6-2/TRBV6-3	CASSSTHRGRYTGELFF
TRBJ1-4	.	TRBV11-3	CASSQGATNEKLFF
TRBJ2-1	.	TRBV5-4	CASGLSSGDYNEQFF
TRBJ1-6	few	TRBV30	CAWSPGQDNSPLHF
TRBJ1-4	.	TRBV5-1	CASSLARRGEKLFF
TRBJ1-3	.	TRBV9	CASSPPPRRQGAEGNTIYF
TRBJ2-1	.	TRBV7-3	CASSLNPSAGGVDEQFF
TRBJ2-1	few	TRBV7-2	CASRTGDSRGDEQFF
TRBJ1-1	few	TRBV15	CATSRDWVGAVNTEAFF
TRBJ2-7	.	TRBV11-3	CASSRSRGTGGEQYF
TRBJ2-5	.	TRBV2	CASNRHLQETQYF
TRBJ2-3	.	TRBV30	CAWSQGLGTDTQYF
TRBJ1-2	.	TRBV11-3	CASSLENRHGYTF
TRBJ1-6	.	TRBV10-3	CAISEPKGGRNSPLHF
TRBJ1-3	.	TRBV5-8	CASSGGFGRPISGNTIYF
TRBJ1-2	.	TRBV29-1	CSVGTGGYGYTF
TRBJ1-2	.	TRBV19	CASSIDKNYGYTF
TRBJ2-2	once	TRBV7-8	CASSVRVPGELFF
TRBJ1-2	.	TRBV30	CAWTGGLYGYTF
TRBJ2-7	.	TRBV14	CASSQGRDRGIYEQYF
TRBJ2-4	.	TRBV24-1	CATSDSLRGSGNIQYF
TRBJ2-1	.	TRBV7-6	CASSLTGTSSYNEQFF
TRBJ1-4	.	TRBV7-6	CASSPKPGANEKLFF
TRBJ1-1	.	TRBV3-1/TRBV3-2	CASSQAGTGGLMNTEAFF
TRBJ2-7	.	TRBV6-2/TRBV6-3	CASSYGLYEQYF
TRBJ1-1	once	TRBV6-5	CASSPDRATEAFF
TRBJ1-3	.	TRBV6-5	CASRTVTGRGNTIYF
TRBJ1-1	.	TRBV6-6	CASLTTGGTEAFF
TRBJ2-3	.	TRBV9	CASRREGTDTQYF
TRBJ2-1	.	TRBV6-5	CASSYSRTSGRNEQFF
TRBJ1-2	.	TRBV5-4	CASSSPNRVMDGYTF
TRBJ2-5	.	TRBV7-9	CASSLRTDQETQYF
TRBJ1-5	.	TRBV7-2	CASSLRRARHQPQHF
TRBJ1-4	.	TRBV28	CASSYRGGFNEKLFF
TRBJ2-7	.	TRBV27	CASSFLGDEQYF
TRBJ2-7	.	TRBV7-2	CASSLAFRTGGNYEQYF
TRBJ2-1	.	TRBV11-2	CASSLSGFDEQFF